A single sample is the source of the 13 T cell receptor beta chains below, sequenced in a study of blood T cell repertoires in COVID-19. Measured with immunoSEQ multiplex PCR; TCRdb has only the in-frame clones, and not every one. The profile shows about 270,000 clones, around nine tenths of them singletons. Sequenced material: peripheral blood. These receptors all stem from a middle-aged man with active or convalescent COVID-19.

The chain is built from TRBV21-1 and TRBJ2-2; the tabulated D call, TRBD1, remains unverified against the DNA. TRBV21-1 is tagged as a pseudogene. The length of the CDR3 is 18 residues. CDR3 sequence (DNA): TGTGCCAGCAGCAACAGGGGGACAGGAAGCCCTAACACCGGGGAGCTGTTTTTT. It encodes CASSNRGTGSPNTGELFF.

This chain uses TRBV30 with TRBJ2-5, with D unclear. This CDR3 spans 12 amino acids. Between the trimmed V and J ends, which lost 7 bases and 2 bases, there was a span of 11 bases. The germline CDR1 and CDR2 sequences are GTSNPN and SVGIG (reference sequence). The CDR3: CAFYRTQETQYF. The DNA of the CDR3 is TGTGCCTTCTACAGAACTCAAGAGACCCAGTACTTC. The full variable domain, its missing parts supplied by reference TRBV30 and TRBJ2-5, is SQTIHQWPATLVQPVGSPLSLECTVEGTSNPNLYWYRQAAGRGLQLLFYSVGIGQISSEVPQNLSASRPQDRQFILSSKKLLLSDSGFYLCAFYRTQETQYFGPGTRLLVL.

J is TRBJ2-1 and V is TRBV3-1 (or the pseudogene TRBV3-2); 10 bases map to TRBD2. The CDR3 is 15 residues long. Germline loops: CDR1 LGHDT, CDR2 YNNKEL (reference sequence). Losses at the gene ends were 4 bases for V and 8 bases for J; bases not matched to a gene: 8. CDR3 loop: CASSPIAGGPDEQFF. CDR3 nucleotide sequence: TGTGCCAGCAGCCCAATAGCGGGGGGACCAGATGAGCAGTTCTTC.

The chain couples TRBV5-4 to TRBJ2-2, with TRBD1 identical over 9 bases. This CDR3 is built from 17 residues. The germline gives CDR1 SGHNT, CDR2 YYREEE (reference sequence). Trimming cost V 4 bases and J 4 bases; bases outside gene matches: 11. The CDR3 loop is CASSPVAGQGFTGELFF. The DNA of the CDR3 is TGTGCCAGCAGCCCGGTCGCCGGACAGGGGTTCACCGGGGAGCTGTTTTTT.

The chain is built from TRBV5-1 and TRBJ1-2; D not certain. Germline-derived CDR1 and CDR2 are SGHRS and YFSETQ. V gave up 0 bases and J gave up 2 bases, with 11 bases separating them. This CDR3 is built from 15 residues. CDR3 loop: CASSLEAGANYGYTF. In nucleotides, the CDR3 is TGCGCCAGCAGCTTGGAGGCAGGTGCGAACTATGGCTACACCTTC.

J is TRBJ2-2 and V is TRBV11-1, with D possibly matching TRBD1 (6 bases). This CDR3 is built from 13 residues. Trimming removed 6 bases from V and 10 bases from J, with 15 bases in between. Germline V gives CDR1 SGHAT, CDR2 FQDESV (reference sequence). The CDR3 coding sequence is TGTGCCAGCAGTTACCAGGGGAGATTGGAGCTGTTTTTT. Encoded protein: CASSYQGRLELFF.

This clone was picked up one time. Written as DNA, the CDR3 is TGTGCCAGTAGTGGGGGGACTGGGGAGACCCAGTACTTC. Translation gives CASSGGTGETQYF. The chain employs TRBV19 and TRBJ2-5, with D maybe TRBD2 (6 bases). The CDR3 loop spans 13 amino acids. The V gene lost 5 bases and the J gene lost 5 bases, with 12 bases spanning the gap. Germline lookup yields CDR1 LNHDA and CDR2 SQIVND (reference sequence).

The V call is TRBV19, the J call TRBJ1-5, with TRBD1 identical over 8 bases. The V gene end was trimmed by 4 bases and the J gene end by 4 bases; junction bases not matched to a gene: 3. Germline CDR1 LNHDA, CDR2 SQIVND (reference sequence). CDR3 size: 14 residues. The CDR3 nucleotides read TGTGCCAGTAGTACACGACAGGGGAATCAGCCCCAGCATTTT. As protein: CASSTRQGNQPQHF.

The chain's CDR3 is CASSPPGQGLDTQYF. The CDR3 DNA is TGTGCCAGCAGCCCTCCCGGGCAGGGGCTAGATACGCAGTATTTT. J is TRBJ2-3 and V is TRBV7-2; D possibly corresponds to TRBD1 (6 bases). Trimming took 5 bases from V and 5 from J, leaving 17 bases between them. Germline values: CDR1 SGHTA, CDR2 FQGNSA. The CDR3 has 15 amino acids.

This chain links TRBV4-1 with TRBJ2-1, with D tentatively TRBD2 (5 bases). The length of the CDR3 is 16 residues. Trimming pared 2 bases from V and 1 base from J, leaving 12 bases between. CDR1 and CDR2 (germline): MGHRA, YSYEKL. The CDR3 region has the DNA TGCGCCAGCAGCCAACCTCGGACTCCTTCCTACAATGAGCAGTTCTTC. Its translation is CASSQPRTPSYNEQFF.

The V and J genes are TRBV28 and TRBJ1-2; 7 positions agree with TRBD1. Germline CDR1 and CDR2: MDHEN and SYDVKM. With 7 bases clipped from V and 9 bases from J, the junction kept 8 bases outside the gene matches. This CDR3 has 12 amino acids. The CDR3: CASTTGSESYTF. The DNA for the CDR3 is TGTGCCAGCACGACAGGGTCAGAGAGCTACACCTTC.

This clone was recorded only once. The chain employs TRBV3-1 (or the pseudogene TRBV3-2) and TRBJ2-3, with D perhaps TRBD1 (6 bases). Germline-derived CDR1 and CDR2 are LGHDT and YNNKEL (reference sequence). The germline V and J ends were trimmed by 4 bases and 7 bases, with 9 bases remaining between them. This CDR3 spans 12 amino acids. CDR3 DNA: TGTGCCAGCAGCCGAGGGGGTTATACGCAGTATTTT. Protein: CASSRGGYTQYF.

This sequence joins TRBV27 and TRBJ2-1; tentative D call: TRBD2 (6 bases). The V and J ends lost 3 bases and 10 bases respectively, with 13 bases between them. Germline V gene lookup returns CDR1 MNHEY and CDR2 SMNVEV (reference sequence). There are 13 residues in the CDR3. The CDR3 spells CASSFNGGGEQFF. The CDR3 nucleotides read TGTGCCAGCAGTTTCAACGGGGGTGGGGAGCAGTTCTTC.